The sequence of this T cell receptor beta chain was determined in a study of T cells in Graves' hyperthyroidism and ophthalmopathy (dated by TCRdb to about 2019). At the level of the whole study: Peripheral blood was collected at initial diagnosis, before any treatment. TCR V-J signatures able to tell the groups apart were searched for in a discovery cohort of 90 to 100 patients, of whom more than 40 had Graves' ophthalmopathy and roughly 59 had stable Graves' hyperthyroidism. Prospective prediction of ophthalmopathy was tested in an independent validation cohort consisting of 18 to 20 hyperthyroidism patients and some 17 patients who later progressed to ophthalmopathy. For training and testing, the approximately 92 patients in the discovery cohort were randomly divided in a 7:3 ratio. The study also compared thyroid tissue and blood T-cell repertoires from roughly 6 Graves' hyperthyroidism patients. Once sampling was done, hyperthyroidism patients were given methimazole at a starting dose of 30 mg daily, whereas ophthalmopathy patients were given high-dose intravenous methylprednisolone. The paper reports TCR Vbeta CDR3 sequencing of about 140 peripheral blood samples: fewer than 50 ophthalmopathy, about 75 hyperthyroidism and 17 progressor patients. General conclusions and limits of the study: A model built on a 13 V-J signature distinguished ophthalmopathy from stable hyperthyroidism, reaching around 88% sensitivity and around 81% specificity in cross-validation and 80%/75% in testing. Sample size was not statistically predetermined, and investigators were not blinded to group allocation. Most expanded thyroid clonotypes (frequency above 0.001) were also found in blood, which suggests that blood repertoires may mirror thyroid immune responses. In validation, the model predicted progression to ophthalmopathy a median of approximately 6.3 months before onset, with approximately 70% sensitivity and nearly 75% specificity.

Cut back by 1 base and 2 bases, the V and J ends lie 13 bases apart. The CDR3 sequence holds 16 residues, the cysteine and phenylalanine included. CDR3 DNA only is kept here, 48 bases in frame from base 1. According to the germline V gene, CDR1 reads SNHLY and CDR2 reads FYNNEI. To note about this clonotype: It lacks a known antigen. No quality values exist for individual bases; no much larger clone is one base distant.

Amplification of TCR beta CDR3 regions was carried out from RNA transcripts. The TCR CDR3 was subjected to a first round of RT-PCR using the HTBI primer set and the Qiagen OneStep RT-PCR kit. Libraries were constructed in a second round of multiplex PCR, after which size selection and purification were performed. Sequencing of the libraries was done on an Illumina HiSeq2000 using paired-end 100 bp reads. In the original analysis: SOAPnuke was used to process the raw data, throwing out any read that contained adapters or uncalled bases, had a mean Phred below 15, or lacked an exact constant-primer or identifier match. COPE v1.2.5 was used to merge the high-quality paired reads, and each unique nucleotide sequence was defined as a clonotype. MiTCR v1.1 was used to align the clonotypes against IMGT TRBV, TRBD and TRBJ reference segments. The analysis was restricted to V-J combinations with a frequency above 0.0001, which together covered just over 98% of the repertoires. The TCS score was defined as the ratio of F50 (clonal expansion) to E x V (chaos), calculated using BLOSUM62-based TCRdist between CDR3 peptides within each V-J. Welch's t-statistics and random forest reduced around 550 V-J features to 10 to 15, which were used in a naive Bayes classifier (R e1071). Starting from the raw public reads, TCRdb applied fastp trimming at Q25, assembled clones with MiXCR and retained in-frame beta chains. Rows are unified per CDR3 protein, each entry keeping the most common DNA and genes. These V and J calls rely on TCRdb rather than the paper's analysis. For this sample the table gives more than 550,000 distinct CDR3 sequences, of which approximately 15% were detected only once. Together, the top ten hold around 15% of the sample.

Stable Graves' hyperthyroidism was defined as the absence of progression to ophthalmopathy over 18 months of follow-up. Hyperthyroidism patients were newly diagnosed, with disease duration under 2 months, and aged 18 to 65 years. The study excluded patients with uncontrolled infections, other autoimmune diseases, pregnancy or lactation. Clinical symptoms, serum thyroxine and TRAb, thyroid ultrasound, and orbital computed tomography formed the basis for the diagnoses. PBMCs were separated from roughly 10 ml of fresh peripheral blood using Ficoll-Paque density gradient centrifugation. Total RNA was extracted with Trizol reagent, and quality was checked on an Agilent 2100 Bioanalyzer.

The V and J segments used are TRBV2 and TRBJ2-3; tentative D gene TRBD2, with 6 bases matching. The TCR comes from a man between 50 and 59 years old with Graves' hyperthyroidism. The specimen sequenced was blood. The CDR3 reads as follows: CASSEGLRGYTDTQYF. The sequenced DNA: TGTGCCAGCAGTGAAGGGTTGCGGGGATACACAGATACGCAGTATTTT.